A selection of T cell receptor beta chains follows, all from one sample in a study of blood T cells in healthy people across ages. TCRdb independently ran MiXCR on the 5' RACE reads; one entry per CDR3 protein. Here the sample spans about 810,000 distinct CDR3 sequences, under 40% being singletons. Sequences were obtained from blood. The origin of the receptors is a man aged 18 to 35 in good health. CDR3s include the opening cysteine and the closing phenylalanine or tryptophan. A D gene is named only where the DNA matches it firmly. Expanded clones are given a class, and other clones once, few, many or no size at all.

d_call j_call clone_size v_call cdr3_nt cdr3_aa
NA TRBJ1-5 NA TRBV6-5 TGTGCCAGCAGCAACAGGGCGCATCAGCCCCAGCATTTT CASSNRAHQPQHF
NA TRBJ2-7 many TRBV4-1 TGCGCCAGCAGCCAAGATTACTCCTACTACGAGCAGTACTTC CASSQDYSYYEQYF
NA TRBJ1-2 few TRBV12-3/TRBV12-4 TGTGCCAGCAGCCTCACACGTAGGGGCTATGGCTACACCTTC CASSLTRRGYGYTF
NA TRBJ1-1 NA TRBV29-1 TGCAGCGTTAGGGGTTGGCGCGTTGAAGCTTTCTTT CSVRGWRVEAFF
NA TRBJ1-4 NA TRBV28 TGTGCCAGCAGTGGCCGGAGAGAAAAACTGTTTTTT CASSGRREKLFF
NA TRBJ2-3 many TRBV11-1 TGTGCCAGCAGCTTAAACAGGGCTAGCACAGATACGCAGTATTTT CASSLNRASTDTQYF
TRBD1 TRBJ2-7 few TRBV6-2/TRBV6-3 TGTGCCAGCAGCTTCGACAGGGCTTCCTCCTACGAGCAGTACTTC CASSFDRASSYEQYF
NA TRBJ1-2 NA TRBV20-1 TGCAGTGCCGTTGGGGTCAGACTCTATGGCTACACCTTC CSAVGVRLYGYTF
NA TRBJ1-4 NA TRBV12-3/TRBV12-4 TGTGCCAGCAGTTTGCGACTGACCCAGGGTGGTGAAAAACTGTTTTTT CASSLRLTQGGEKLFF
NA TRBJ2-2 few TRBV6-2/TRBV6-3 TGTGCCAGCAGTGCCACGAACACCGGGGAGCTGTTTTTT CASSATNTGELFF
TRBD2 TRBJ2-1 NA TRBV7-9 TGTGCCAGCAGCTTTTACGGGAGGGCCTCCTACAATGAGCAGTTCTTC CASSFYGRASYNEQFF
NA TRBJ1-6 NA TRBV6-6 TGTGCCAGCAGACCCACAGGGATTGGTTCACCCCTCCACTTT CASRPTGIGSPLHF
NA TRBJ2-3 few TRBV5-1 TGCGCCAGCAGCCACCGTTGGGACATAAGCACAGATACGCAGTATTTT CASSHRWDISTDTQYF
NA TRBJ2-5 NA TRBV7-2 TGTGCCAGCAGTGCTCAGGTGGGAAGTGAGCAGTACTTC CASSAQVGSEQYF
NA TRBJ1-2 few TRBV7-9 TGTGCCAGCAGCTTGGAACAGGCCACTTGCGGCTACACCTTC CASSLEQATCGYTF
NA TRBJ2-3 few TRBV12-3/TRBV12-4 TGTGCCAGCAGTTTACCTCGGGGGTATGGTAGAGATACGCAGTATTTT CASSLPRGYGRDTQYF
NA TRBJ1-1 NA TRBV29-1 TGCAGCGTTGTGGGAGACACTGAAGCTTTCTTT CSVVGDTEAFF
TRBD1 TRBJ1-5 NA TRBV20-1 TGCAGTGCTAGTCCCGGGACAGGGGCGAATCAGCCCCAGCATTTT CSASPGTGANQPQHF
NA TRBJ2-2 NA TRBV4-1 TGCGCCAGCAGCCAAGTGAAGGGGGCCGGGGAGCTGTTTTTT CASSQVKGAGELFF
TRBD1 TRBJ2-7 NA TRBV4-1 TGCGCCAGCAGCCAAGGTCCGGGACAGGGTTACAATGAGCAGTACTTC CASSQGPGQGYNEQYF
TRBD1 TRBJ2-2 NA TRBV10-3 TGTGCCATCAGTGAACAGGGGTCGAACACCGGGGAGCTGTTTTTT CAISEQGSNTGELFF
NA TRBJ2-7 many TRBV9 TGTGCCAGCAGCGTAGGGGGCTCTATCTTGATCCAGCACGAGCAGTACTTC CASSVGGSILIQHEQYF
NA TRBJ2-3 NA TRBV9 TGTGCCAGCAGCGTAGGGTACTCGGGCGGAGATACGCAGTATTTT CASSVGYSGGDTQYF
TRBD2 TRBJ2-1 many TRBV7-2 TGTGCCAGCAGCTTAGGGCTAGCGGGGAACAATGAGCAGTTCTTC CASSLGLAGNNEQFF
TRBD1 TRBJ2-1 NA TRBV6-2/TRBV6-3 TGCGCCGGCAGTCGACAGGGGTCCTACAATGGGCAGTTCTTC CAGSRQGSYNGQFF
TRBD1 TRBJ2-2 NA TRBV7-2 TGTGCCAGCAGCGCGACCCAGGGGGCCGGGGAGCTGTTTTTT CASSATQGAGELFF
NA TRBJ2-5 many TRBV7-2 TGTGCCAGCAGCTTACCGGGTCGTTTTACCCAGTACTTC CASSLPGRFTQYF
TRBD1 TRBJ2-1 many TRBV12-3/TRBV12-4 TGTGCCAGCAGTTTTCTTCCGGCAGGGGGATATGAGCAGTTCTTC CASSFLPAGGYEQFF
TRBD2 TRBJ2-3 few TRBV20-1 TGCAGTGCACCGAAGACTAGCGGGGATCGCACAGATACGCAGTATTTT CSAPKTSGDRTDTQYF
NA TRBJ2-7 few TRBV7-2 TGTGCCAGCAGCTCACGACTTAATGGGTACGAGCAGTACTTC CASSSRLNGYEQYF
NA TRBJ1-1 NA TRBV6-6 TGTGCCAGCAGCCGTCAGGGGTCTAAAGCTTTCTTT CASSRQGSKAFF
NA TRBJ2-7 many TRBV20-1 TGCAGTGCCAAAGGGGCTCGGAACGAGCAGTACTTC CSAKGARNEQYF
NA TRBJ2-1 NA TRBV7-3 TGTGCCAGCAGCTTAGCCCATGGGGTGGGCTACAATGAGCAGTTCTTC CASSLAHGVGYNEQFF
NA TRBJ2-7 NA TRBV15 TGTGCCACCAGCGGACAGTCCTACGAGCAGTACTTC CATSGQSYEQYF
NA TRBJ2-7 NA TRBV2 TGTGCCAGCAGTGAACGGGCAGTCACCTACGAGCAGTACTTC CASSERAVTYEQYF
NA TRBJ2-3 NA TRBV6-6 TGTGCCAGCAGTTACGAAGGGTTTGCAGATACGCAGTATTTT CASSYEGFADTQYF
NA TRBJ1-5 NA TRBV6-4 TGTGCCAGCAGCGCATCCCCCCCGGGGAATCAGCCCCAGCATTTT CASSASPPGNQPQHF
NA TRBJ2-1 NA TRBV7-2 TGTGCCAGCAGCTTAGCGCGTGGTCTTAAGGATGAGCAGTTCTTC CASSLARGLKDEQFF
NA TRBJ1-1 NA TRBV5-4 TGTGCCAGCAGCTTGGAAGCGACGGTGAACACTGAAGCTTTCTTT CASSLEATVNTEAFF
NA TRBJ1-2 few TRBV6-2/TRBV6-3 TGTGCCAGCACCAAAACAGGTTCCAATGGCTACACCTTC CASTKTGSNGYTF
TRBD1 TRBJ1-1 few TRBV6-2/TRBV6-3 TGTGCCAGCAGTGAACAGGGGGCGGCAGCTTTCTTT CASSEQGAAAFF
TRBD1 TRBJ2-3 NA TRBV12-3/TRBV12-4 TGTGCCAGCAGCACCGGGACAGGGGGCGCGGATACGCAGTATTTT CASSTGTGGADTQYF
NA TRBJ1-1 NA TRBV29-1 TGCAGCGGGACTGGAGGTGACACTGAAGCTTTCTTT CSGTGGDTEAFF
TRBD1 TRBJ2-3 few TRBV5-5 TGTGCCAGCAGCTTGGGGACAGGAGCTAGCACAGATACGCAGTATTTT CASSLGTGASTDTQYF
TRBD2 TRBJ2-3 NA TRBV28 TGTGCCAGCAGTTACCCGAGAGGTAGCGGGGCGACAGATACGCAGTATTTT CASSYPRGSGATDTQYF
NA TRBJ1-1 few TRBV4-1 TGCGCCAGCAGCCAAGATCCCGGGGGGAGGAATGAAGCTTTCTTT CASSQDPGGRNEAFF
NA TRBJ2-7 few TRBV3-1 TGTGCCAGCAGCCAAGTGCCCCAAACCTACGAGCAGTACTTC CASSQVPQTYEQYF
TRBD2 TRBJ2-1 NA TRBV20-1 TGCAGTGCCGCAACTAGCGGGGGCTCCAATGAGCAGTTCTTC CSAATSGGSNEQFF
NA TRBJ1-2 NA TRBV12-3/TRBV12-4 TGTGCCAGCAGTTTTGGGTTTCGGGACACATACGGCTACACCTTC CASSFGFRDTYGYTF
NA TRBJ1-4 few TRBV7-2 TGTGCCAGCAGCCCCCAAGGGGAGAATGAAAAACTGTTTTTT CASSPQGENEKLFF
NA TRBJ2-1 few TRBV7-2 TGTGCCAGCAGCTTAACCAGCCGCCAGTTCTTC CASSLTSRQFF
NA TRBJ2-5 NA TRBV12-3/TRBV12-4 TGTGCCAGCACTGCGGGACTCCAAGAGACCCGGTACTTC CASTAGLQETRYF
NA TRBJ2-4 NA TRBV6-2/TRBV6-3 TGTGCCAGCGGGTTAGGAAACATTCAGTACTTC CASGLGNIQYF
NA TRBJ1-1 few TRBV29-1 TGCAGCGTTGACAAGGGGACGTACACTGAAGCTTTCTTT CSVDKGTYTEAFF
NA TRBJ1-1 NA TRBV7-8 TGTGCCAGCAGCACGATCGTCGCTGAAGCTTTCTTT CASSTIVAEAFF
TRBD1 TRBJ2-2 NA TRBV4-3 TGCGCCAGCAGCCAGGCACCCGGGACAGAGAACACCGGGGAGCTGTTTTTT CASSQAPGTENTGELFF